A selection of T cell receptor beta chains follows, all from one sample in a study of blood T cell repertoires in COVID-19. Assay: immunoSEQ multiplex PCR; the TCRdb copy retains only in-frame clones and omits some. The sample includes 41,000 or so clones, 70% to 90% of them seen just once. The specimen was peripheral blood. These receptor sequences come from a man aged 55 to 70 with acute or convalescent COVID-19. Both conserved end residues are part of each CDR3. A D gene is named only where the DNA matches it firmly.

v_gene	d_gene	j_gene	CDR3nt	CDR3aa
TRBV6-2/TRBV6-3	TRBD1	TRBJ1-5	TGTGCCAGCAGTTATCCCGGGACAGGCCTCCCGAATAATCAGCCCCAGCATTTT	CASSYPGTGLPNNQPQHF
TRBV4-2	.	TRBJ2-5	TGTGCCAGCAGCCAAGGTCCGAGCAGGGAAGAGACCCAGTACTTC	CASSQGPSREETQYF
TRBV11-2	TRBD1	TRBJ1-6	TGTGCCAGCAGCTTAGATACAGGGGGCATAGAGTCACCCCTCCACTTT	CASSLDTGGIESPLHF
TRBV9	.	TRBJ2-3	TGTGCCAGCAGCGTAGGACTAGAGCAACGCACAGATACGCAGTATTTT	CASSVGLEQRTDTQYF
TRBV19	.	TRBJ1-1	TGTGCCAGTAGTCCAACAAGGGGCAACACTGAAGCTTTCTTT	CASSPTRGNTEAFF
TRBV9	.	TRBJ1-1	TGTGCCAGCAGCGTAGGGTTTTCTGGCAGGGAGGGCACTGAAGCTTTCTTT	CASSVGFSGREGTEAFF
TRBV27	.	TRBJ1-4	TGTGCCAGCAGTCCCGAGTGGGGGGGTGGGGAAAAACTGTTTTTT	CASSPEWGGGEKLFF
TRBV18	.	TRBJ1-1	TGTGCCAGCTCACCACGGACAGCAATGAACACTGAAGCTTTCTTT	CASSPRTAMNTEAFF
TRBV3-1/TRBV3-2	TRBD1	TRBJ1-2	TGTGCCAGCAGCCAGTCGACAGGGGAGGGTGGCTACACCTTC	CASSQSTGEGGYTF
TRBV5-4	.	TRBJ2-5	TGTGCCAGCGCCGCGGGGCGACAAGAGACCCAGTACTTC	CASAAGRQETQYF